Listed below are T cell receptor beta chains from one sample, sequenced in a study of CD8+ T cells in alopecia areata. The repertoire was sequenced with immunoSEQ multiplex PCR; TCRdb's copy has only in-frame clones and lacks some. This sample has about 180,000 clones, with approximately 49% found just once. The sample here was CD8+ T cells sorted from blood, taken between weeks 51 and 52, from a patient treated with tofacitinib. Receptors originate from a human donor with alopecia areata. Each CDR3 is given with its conserved first and last residue. D genes are given only for firm matches. Some rows mark clone size as missing; the rest say once, few, many or name a class of expanded clone.

D gene	clone size	J gene	V gene	CDR3 DNA	CDR3 protein
NA	few	TRBJ1-5	TRBV27	TGTGCCAGCAGTTACAGTCGAGGGGACCTTAGTCCCCAGCATTTT	CASSYSRGDLSPQHF
TRBD1	few	TRBJ1-2	TRBV30	TGTGCCTGGAGTGCCCGAGACAGGGCGATCTATGGCTACACCTTC	CAWSARDRAIYGYTF
NA	few	TRBJ1-1	TRBV6-5	TGTGCCAGCAGTTCCTCGGGGGCCGCCTGGGCTTTCTTT	CASSSSGAAWAFF
NA	NA	TRBJ2-7	TRBV11-1	TGTGCCAGCAGCCCGACAGGCTACGAGCAGTACTTC	CASSPTGYEQYF
NA	NA	TRBJ2-1	TRBV7-9	TGTGCCAGCAGCTTAGATGGGAATGAGCAGTTCTTC	CASSLDGNEQFF
TRBD1	NA	TRBJ2-7	TRBV13	TGTGCCAGCAGCTTCCCAGGGGGATACGAGCAGTACTTC	CASSFPGGYEQYF
NA	NA	TRBJ1-2	TRBV10-2	TGCGCCAGCAGTTGGGGATACGGCTACACCTTC	CASSWGYGYTF
TRBD1	NA	TRBJ1-1	TRBV30	TGTGCCTGGAGCGGACAGGCAGACTTCTTAATGAACACTGAAGCTTTCTTT	CAWSGQADFLMNTEAFF
TRBD1	NA	TRBJ2-3	TRBV27	TGTGCCAGCAGTTCGACGACAGGGACCACAGATACGCAGTATTTT	CASSSTTGTTDTQYF
TRBD1	NA	TRBJ2-7	TRBV30	TGTGCCTGGAGTTCCGGGACAGGGGTCGAGCAGTACTTC	CAWSSGTGVEQYF
NA	NA	TRBJ1-2	TRBV15	TGTGCCACCAGCAGTCCCCCCACAGGGTTGAGAGGCTACACCTTC	CATSSPPTGLRGYTF
NA	few	TRBJ2-3	TRBV25-1	TGTGCCAGCAGTCCCGTTACAGATACGCAGTATTTT	CASSPVTDTQYF
NA	few	TRBJ2-5	TRBV5-1	TGCGCCAGCAGCTTGGAAGAGACCCAGTACTTC	CASSLEETQYF
NA	NA	TRBJ1-2	TRBV15	TGTGCCACCAGCAGCAGGGAGGGCTATGGCTACACCTTC	CATSSREGYGYTF
NA	NA	TRBJ2-7	TRBV10-3	TGTGCCATCAGTGATTCTATCAGTGGCTACGAGCAGTACTTC	CAISDSISGYEQYF
NA	once	TRBJ1-1	TRBV30	TGTGCCTGGGAGACCGACAGTACGAGTTTGAACACTGAAGCTTTCTTT	CAWETDSTSLNTEAFF
NA	few	TRBJ2-1	TRBV14	TGTGCCAGCAGCCAAGTTTCTAGGGGTAGTGAGCAGTTCTTC	CASSQVSRGSEQFF
NA	NA	TRBJ1-1	TRBV5-1	TGCGCCAGCAGCTTAGGACAAGGGGACGAAGCTTTCTTT	CASSLGQGDEAFF
NA	NA	TRBJ1-2	TRBV5-1	TGCGCCAGCGGGCTCCGGACCGGCGGCTATGGCTACACCTTC	CASGLRTGGYGYTF
NA	many	TRBJ1-1	TRBV4-3	TGCGCCAGCAGCCAAGATAGGCGGGTTAGCGCTTTCTTT	CASSQDRRVSAFF
NA	NA	TRBJ2-4	TRBV6-4	TGTGCCAGCAGTGCGGTGGGGGGTGACATTCAGTACTTC	CASSAVGGDIQYF
NA	once	TRBJ2-7	TRBV4-2	TGTGCCAGCAGCCAAGATGGGTCCTACGAGCAGTACTTC	CASSQDGSYEQYF
NA	once	TRBJ1-3	TRBV30	TGTGCCTGGAGTCTGGGAAACACCATATATTTT	CAWSLGNTIYF
TRBD1	NA	TRBJ2-1	TRBV7-3	TGTGCCAGCAGCTTAACCCGGACAGGAGTCTACAATGAGCAGTTCTTC	CASSLTRTGVYNEQFF
TRBD1	NA	TRBJ1-2	TRBV6-6	TGTGCCAGCACAACAGGACAGGGCTACTATGGCTACACCTTC	CASTTGQGYYGYTF
TRBD1	NA	TRBJ1-2	TRBV7-9	TGTGCCAGCAGCTCGGATATGACAGGGGATCGGGGCTACACCTTC	CASSSDMTGDRGYTF
TRBD1	NA	TRBJ1-2	TRBV2	TGTGCCAGCAGGGACAGGGGGCGCGTCTACACCTTC	CASRDRGRVYTF
TRBD2	NA	TRBJ2-3	TRBV5-1	TGCGCCAGCAGCATGACTAGCGGCCGGTTGGATACGCAGTATTTT	CASSMTSGRLDTQYF
NA	NA	TRBJ1-5	TRBV7-9	TGTGCCAGCAGCCCACCTGAGACAGCCCTTTTTCCCCCCCAGCATTTT	CASSPPETALFPPQHF
TRBD1	NA	TRBJ2-7	TRBV30	TGTGCCCTCCGGGGACAGGGAACCTACGAGCAGTACTTC	CALRGQGTYEQYF
NA	NA	TRBJ1-2	TRBV5-6	TGTGCCAGCAGCTCATGGGACTCACGAAACTATGGCTACACCTTC	CASSSWDSRNYGYTF
NA	once	TRBJ2-1	TRBV27	TGTGCCAGCAGTCAAGGGACCTATCTGGTAGGCGAGCAGTTCTTC	CASSQGTYLVGEQFF
TRBD2	NA	TRBJ2-7	TRBV7-9	TGTGCCAGCAGCCTCCGGACTAGCGGGGGCGACGAGCAGTACTTC	CASSLRTSGGDEQYF
TRBD1	NA	TRBJ2-2	TRBV11-2	TGTGCCAGCAGCTTAGGACAGGGCACCGGGGAGCTGTTTTTT	CASSLGQGTGELFF
TRBD1	NA	TRBJ2-5	TRBV7-8	TGTGCCAGCAGCTTAGGACAGGGGGCGGAGGAGACCCAGTACTTC	CASSLGQGAEETQYF
NA	NA	TRBJ2-1	TRBV18	TGTGCCAGCTCACCACCTGACCAGGGGACCTACAATGAGCAGTTCTTC	CASSPPDQGTYNEQFF
NA	NA	TRBJ1-6	TRBV2	TGTGCCAGCAGTGAAGCGTCAGCCTCTAATAATTCACCCCTCCACTTT	CASSEASASNNSPLHF
TRBD1	NA	TRBJ1-1	TRBV4-1	TGCGCCAGCAGCCAAGTCTACAGGGGAGGCACTGAAGCTTTCTTT	CASSQVYRGGTEAFF
NA	NA	TRBJ2-1	TRBV7-9	TGTGCCAGCAGCCCACGGGACACTTTAACCTACAATGAGCAGTTCTTC	CASSPRDTLTYNEQFF
NA	NA	TRBJ1-2	TRBV2	TGTGCCAGCAGTGACACCACCCTCTATGGCTACACCTTC	CASSDTTLYGYTF
TRBD1	once	TRBJ2-1	TRBV25-1	TGTGCCAGCAGTGCTGACAGGGGAAATGAGCAGTTCTTC	CASSADRGNEQFF
NA	NA	TRBJ2-5	TRBV10-3	TGTGCCATCAGTACCGGGAAACAAGAGACCCAGTACTTC	CAISTGKQETQYF
TRBD1	NA	TRBJ1-1	TRBV7-3	TGTGCCAGCAGCTCCTCAGACAGGGGAGGGTCTGAAGCTTTCTTT	CASSSSDRGGSEAFF
TRBD1	few	TRBJ1-4	TRBV7-9	TGTGCCAGCAGCTTAATAAGCAGGTTGGACAGGGGTGAAAAACTGTTTTTT	CASSLISRLDRGEKLFF
NA	NA	TRBJ1-2	TRBV7-3	TGTGCCAGCAGTACAGGGAGGGGTGACTATGGCTACACCTTC	CASSTGRGDYGYTF
NA	NA	TRBJ1-4	TRBV2	TGTGCCAGCAGTGAAGGGGTTCCCGCAACTAATGAAAAACTGTTTTTT	CASSEGVPATNEKLFF
TRBD1	NA	TRBJ2-1	TRBV7-3	TGTGCCAGCAGCTCCGGGACAGGGATAGGCTCCTACAATGAGCAGTTCTTC	CASSSGTGIGSYNEQFF
TRBD1	few	TRBJ2-1	TRBV14	TGTGCCAGCAGCCTCGGGACAGGAACCTACAATGAGCAGTTCTTC	CASSLGTGTYNEQFF
TRBD1	NA	TRBJ1-1	TRBV11-2	TGTGCCAGCAGCTCACCGGGACAGGCGGCTGAAGCTTTCTTT	CASSSPGQAAEAFF
NA	NA	TRBJ2-2	TRBV5-6	TGTGCCAGCATCTTGGGAGCGCCGAACACCGGGGAGCTGTTTTTT	CASILGAPNTGELFF
NA	NA	TRBJ2-3	TRBV5-1	TGCGCCAGCAGCTTGACAGATACGCAGTATTTT	CASSLTDTQYF
NA	NA	TRBJ2-7	TRBV7-9	TGTGCCAGCAGCTTCACCACCTCACCGAGCTCCTACGAGCAGTACTTC	CASSFTTSPSSYEQYF
NA	NA	TRBJ2-2	TRBV29-1	TGCAGCGTGGTAATTGCGGGGGCGCGGGCCGGGGAGCTGTTTTTT	CSVVIAGARAGELFF
NA	few	TRBJ2-7	TRBV7-2	TGTGCCAGCAGCCCGGACGGTTACGAGCAGTACTTC	CASSPDGYEQYF
NA	NA	TRBJ1-6	TRBV6-5	TGTGCCAGCGCGGGAGGGAGCTCCTATAATTCACCCCTCCACTTT	CASAGGSSYNSPLHF